This TCR beta chain was recovered during a study of OX40 agonist ivuxolimab in advanced cancers. Overall study context: Across the patients, intravenous ivuxolimab was delivered every 2 weeks at 0.01 to 10 mg/kg.

This table comes from immunoSEQ multiplex PCR, and its TCRdb copy is limited to in-frame clones, with some not included. This table holds 55,000 to 75,000 clones, 70% to 85% found once. Germline-derived CDR1 and CDR2 are SGHRS and YFSETQ. The V gene lost 0 bases and the J gene lost 3 bases, with 6 bases spanning the gap. CDR3 size: 13 residues. The TCR comes from an adult with an advanced solid tumor such as melanoma, head and neck, liver or kidney cancer. The sample was CD4+ or CD8+ T cells sorted from blood, taken in a trial of the OX40 agonist ivuxolimab. The chain combines TRBV5-1 with TRBJ2-5, with D possibly matching TRBD1 (6 bases). In DNA form, the CDR3 reads TGCGCCAGCAGCTTGGGACAGGAAGAGACCCAGTACTTC. Translated, it gives CASSLGQEETQYF.